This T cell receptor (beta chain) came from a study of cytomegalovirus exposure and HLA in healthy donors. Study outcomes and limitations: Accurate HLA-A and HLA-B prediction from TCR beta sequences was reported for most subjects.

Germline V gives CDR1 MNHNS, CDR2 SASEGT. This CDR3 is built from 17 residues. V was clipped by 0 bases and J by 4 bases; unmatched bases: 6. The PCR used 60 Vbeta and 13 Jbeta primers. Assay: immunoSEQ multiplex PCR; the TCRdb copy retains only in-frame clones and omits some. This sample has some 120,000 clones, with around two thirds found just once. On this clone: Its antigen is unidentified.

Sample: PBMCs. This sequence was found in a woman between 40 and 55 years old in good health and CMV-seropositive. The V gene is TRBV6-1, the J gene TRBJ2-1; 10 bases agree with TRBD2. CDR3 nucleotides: TGTGCCAGCAGTGAAGCGCGAGGACTAGCGGAATACAATGAGCAGTTCTTC. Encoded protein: CASSEARGLAEYNEQFF.